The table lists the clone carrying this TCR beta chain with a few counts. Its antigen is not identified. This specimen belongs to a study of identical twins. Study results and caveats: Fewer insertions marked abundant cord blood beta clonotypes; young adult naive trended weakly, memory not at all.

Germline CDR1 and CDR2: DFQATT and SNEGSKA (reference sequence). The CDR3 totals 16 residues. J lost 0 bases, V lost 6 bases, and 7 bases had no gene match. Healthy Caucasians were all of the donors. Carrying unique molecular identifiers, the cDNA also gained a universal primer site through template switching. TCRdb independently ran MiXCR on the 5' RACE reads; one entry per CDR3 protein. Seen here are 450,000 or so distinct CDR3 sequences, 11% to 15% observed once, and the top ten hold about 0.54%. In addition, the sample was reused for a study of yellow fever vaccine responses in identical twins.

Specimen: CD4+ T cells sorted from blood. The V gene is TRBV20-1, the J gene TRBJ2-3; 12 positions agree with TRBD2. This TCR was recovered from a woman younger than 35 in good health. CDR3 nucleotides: TGCAGTGCGCTGAAACTAGCGGGAGGAAGCACAGATACGCAGTATTTT. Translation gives CSALKLAGGSTDTQYF.